Here is one T cell receptor beta chain with its context. The data originate from a study of cytomegalovirus exposure and HLA in healthy donors. This PCR relied on a set of 60 Vbeta primers and 13 Jbeta primers. TCRdb's table, derived via immunoSEQ multiplex PCR, lists solely in-frame clones and lacks some. Of about 110,000 clones in the sample, around 75% were seen once. Trimming removed 10 bases from V and 4 bases from J; junction bases left unmatched: 8. Germline lookup yields CDR1 MNHNS and CDR2 SASEGT. The CDR3 sequence is 13 residues long. The clonotype comes from a man younger than 45 in good health and CMV-seropositive. V and J are TRBV6-1 and TRBJ2-5; 8 bases fit TRBD2. The specimen was PBMCs. The CDR3 sequence: CAMARGGVETQYF. For the CDR3, the DNA is TGTGCCATGGCCCGGGGGGGGGTAGAGACCCAGTACTTC.